The clone carrying this T cell receptor beta chain was detected only a few times. Antigen specificity is unknown. Germline loops: CDR1 SNHLY, CDR2 FYNNEI. Trimming removed 5 bases from V and 2 bases from J; junction bases left unmatched: 2. CDR3 length: 14 residues. The sample belongs to a study of T-cell reconstitution after alpha-beta-depleted transplantation in children. The library targeted TCRbeta and was prepared with unique molecular identifiers. In TCRdb, the PCR reads were re-called with MiXCR into one record per CDR3 protein. The sample holds hundreds of thousands of distinct CDR3 sequences, 20% to 30% seen once. Findings and limits, study-wide: Newly produced T cells mostly provided counts and TCRbeta diversity after one year, as hyperexpanded clones declined. Reportedly, roughly two months post-transplant, alpha-beta T cells arose from several hundred expanded graft clones. Surviving recipient T cells and thymic progenitors produced the high day-60 TCRbeta diversity seen in some patients.

V gene TRBV2 combines with J gene TRBJ2-2, with 7 nucleotides matching TRBD2. The material was PBMCs, obtained before TCRalphabeta/CD19-depleted stem cell transplant. This clonotype was sampled from a girl aged 2-10 years with Fanconi anemia, due to receive a stem cell transplant. The chain's CDR3 is CASSPTSNTGELFF. The CDR3 nucleotides are TGTGCCAGCAGTCCGACTAGCAACACCGGGGAGCTGTTTTTT.